This T cell receptor (beta chain) emerged from a study of monozygotic twins with inflammatory bowel disease. The germline CDR1 and CDR2 sequences are DFQATT and SNEGSKA (reference sequence). This CDR3 spans 13 amino acids. Following a re-call of the 5' RACE reads, TCRdb has one entry per CDR3 protein and lacks DNA. The table for this sample gives nearly 45,000 distinct CDR3 sequences. This receptor was taken from a human donor with ulcerative colitis or Crohn's disease, or a healthy co-twin of an affected twin (not recorded which). The specimen was blood. The chain is built from TRBV20-1 and TRBJ1-2; as DNA is missing, the TRBD1 call by TCRdb cannot be tested. The CDR3 loop is CSARAGDGYGYTF.